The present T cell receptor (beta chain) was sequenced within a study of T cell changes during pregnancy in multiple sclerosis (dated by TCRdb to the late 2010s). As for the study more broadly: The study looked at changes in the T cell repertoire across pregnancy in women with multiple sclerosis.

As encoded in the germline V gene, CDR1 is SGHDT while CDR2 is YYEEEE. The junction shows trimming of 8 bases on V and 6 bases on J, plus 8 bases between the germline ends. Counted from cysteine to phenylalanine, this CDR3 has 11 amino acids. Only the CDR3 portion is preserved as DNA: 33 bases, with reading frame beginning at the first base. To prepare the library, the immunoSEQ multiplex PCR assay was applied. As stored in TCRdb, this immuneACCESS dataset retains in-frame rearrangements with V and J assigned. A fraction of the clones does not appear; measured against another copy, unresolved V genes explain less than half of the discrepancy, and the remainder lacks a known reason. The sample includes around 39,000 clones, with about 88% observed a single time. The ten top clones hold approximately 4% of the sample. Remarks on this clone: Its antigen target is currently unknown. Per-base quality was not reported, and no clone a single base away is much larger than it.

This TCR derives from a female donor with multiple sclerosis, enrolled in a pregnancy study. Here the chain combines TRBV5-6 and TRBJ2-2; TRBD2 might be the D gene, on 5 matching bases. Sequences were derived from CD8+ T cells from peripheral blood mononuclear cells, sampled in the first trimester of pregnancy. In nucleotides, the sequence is TGTGCCAGTATGGGAGCCGGGGAGCTGTTTTTT. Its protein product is CASMGAGELFF.